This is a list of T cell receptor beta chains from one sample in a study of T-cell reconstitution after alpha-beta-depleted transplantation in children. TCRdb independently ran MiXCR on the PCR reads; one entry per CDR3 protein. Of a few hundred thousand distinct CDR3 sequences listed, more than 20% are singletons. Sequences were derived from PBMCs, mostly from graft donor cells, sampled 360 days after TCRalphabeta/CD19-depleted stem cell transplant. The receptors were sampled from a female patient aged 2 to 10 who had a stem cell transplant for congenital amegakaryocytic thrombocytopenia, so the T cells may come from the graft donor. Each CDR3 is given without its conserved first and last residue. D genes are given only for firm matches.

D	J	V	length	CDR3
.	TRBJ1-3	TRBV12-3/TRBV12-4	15	ASSLVAGFAGLNTIY
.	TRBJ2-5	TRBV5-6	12	ASSFSGSWKTQY
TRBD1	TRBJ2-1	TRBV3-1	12	ASSLTGGHNEQF
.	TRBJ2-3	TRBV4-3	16	ASSQDLRRGLSTDTQY
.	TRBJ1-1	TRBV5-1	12	ASSLDTLNTEAF
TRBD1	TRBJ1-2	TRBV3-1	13	ASSQRPGQDSGYT
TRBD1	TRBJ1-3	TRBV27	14	ASSPGDRGRGNTIY
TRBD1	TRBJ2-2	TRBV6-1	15	ASIKAPGTGETGELF
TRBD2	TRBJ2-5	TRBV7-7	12	AGSFSGGAETQY
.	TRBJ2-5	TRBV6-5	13	ASSYHRVRGETQY
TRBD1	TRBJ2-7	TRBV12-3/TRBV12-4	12	ASSSGQGSYEQY
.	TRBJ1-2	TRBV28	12	ASRDLSRWYGYT
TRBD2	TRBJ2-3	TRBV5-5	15	ASSIPLAGPSTDTQY
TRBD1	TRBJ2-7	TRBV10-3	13	AIRGRTGLYGEQY
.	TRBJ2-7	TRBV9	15	ASSVGLGASTLYEQY
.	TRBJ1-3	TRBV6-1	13	ASSGVPHSGNTIY
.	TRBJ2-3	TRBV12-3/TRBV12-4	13	ASTPTGRGTDTQY
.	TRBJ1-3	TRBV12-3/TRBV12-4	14	ASSLKWWSSGNTIY
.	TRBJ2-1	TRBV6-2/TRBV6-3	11	ASRISMNNEQF
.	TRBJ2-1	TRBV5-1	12	ASSLNTGMDEQF
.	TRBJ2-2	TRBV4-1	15	ASSQGLGTQRTGELF
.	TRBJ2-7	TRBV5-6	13	ASSPNRAGNYEQY